This T cell receptor beta chain came from a study of identifying expanded T cells in peripheral blood. Study-wide findings and caveats: Over approximately two and four weeks, about 15 and 19 clones changed, versus around 1.3 between replicates. Variance in clone template counts between approximately two-week samples significantly increased with total template count across all healthy donors.

Data came from immunoSEQ multiplex PCR; TCRdb stores just in-frame clones and leaves some out. The sample lists about 100,000 clones; around 90% were seen once. For this clone: Its antigen is still unknown.

V lost 5 bases and J lost 5, with 19 bases in between. The CDR3 spans 15 residues. Germline V gene sequence: CDR1 MDHEN, CDR2 SYDVKM. During the collection period, no donor immune events like infections were recorded. J is TRBJ2-7 and V is TRBV28, with TRBD1 as a possible D gene (6 bases). Sequencing was performed on blood. This TCR came from a person aged 18 to 75 in good health. CDR3 residues: CASSPILQGRDEQYF. In DNA form, the CDR3 reads TGTGCCAGCAGTCCCATATTACAGGGCAGAGACGAGCAGTACTTC.